This is a list of T cell receptor beta chains from one sample in a study of cytomegalovirus exposure and HLA in healthy donors. TCRdb's copy holds only in-frame clones and misses some; the assay was immunoSEQ multiplex PCR. In total, the table holds approximately 150,000 clones. The specimen sequenced was PBMCs. Receptor source: a woman between 18 and 29 years old in good health and CMV-seronegative. Both conserved end residues are part of each CDR3. A D gene is named only where the DNA matches it firmly.

D	V	J	CDR3	DNA
NA	TRBV5-1	TRBJ2-2	CASSSQGESGELFF	TGCGCCAGCAGCTCACAAGGGGAATCCGGGGAGCTGTTTTTT
NA	TRBV27	TRBJ2-3	CASSLQARDTQYF	TGTGCCAGCAGTTTACAGGCCCGAGATACGCAGTATTTT
NA	TRBV28	TRBJ1-5	CASRIRDYSNQPQHF	TGTGCCAGCAGGATCCGGGACTATAGCAATCAGCCCCAGCATTTT
NA	TRBV11-2	TRBJ2-7	CASSLGSGSYEQYF	TGTGCCAGCAGCTTAGGCAGCGGCTCCTACGAGCAGTACTTC
TRBD2	TRBV6-4	TRBJ2-2	CASSDSGRPNTGELFF	TGTGCCAGCAGTGACAGCGGGAGGCCGAACACCGGGGAGCTGTTTTTT
TRBD2	TRBV27	TRBJ2-2	CASSLLAGGPTGELFF	TGTGCCAGCAGTTTATTGGCGGGAGGGCCCACCGGGGAGCTGTTTTTT
NA	TRBV18	TRBJ1-3	CASSPDTGRAGNTIYF	TGTGCCAGCTCACCTGATACAGGGCGAGCTGGAAACACCATATATTTT
TRBD1	TRBV6-1	TRBJ1-2	CASRGTVYGYTF	TGTGCCAGCAGGGGGACAGTCTATGGCTACACCTTC
TRBD1	TRBV25-1	TRBJ1-1	CASSEDRGFTEAFF	TGTGCCAGCAGTGAGGACAGGGGCTTCACTGAAGCTTTCTTT
NA	TRBV2	TRBJ1-5	CASSKREVRSNQPQHF	TGTGCCAGCAGCAAACGGGAGGTTCGGAGCAATCAGCCCCAGCATTTT
NA	TRBV7-2	TRBJ2-1	CASSLAGGVVGYNEQFF	TGTGCCAGCAGCTTAGCGGGCGGGGTGGTGGGCTACAATGAGCAGTTCTTC
NA	TRBV28	TRBJ1-1	CASREGDTEAFF	TGTGCCAGCAGGGAGGGAGATACTGAAGCTTTCTTT
TRBD2	TRBV4-1	TRBJ2-7	CASSFTFRAGEGYEQYF	TGCGCCAGCAGCTTTACCTTTAGAGCGGGAGAGGGCTACGAGCAGTACTTC
TRBD1	TRBV6-6	TRBJ1-5	CASSSGQGNQPQHF	TGTGCCAGCAGCTCGGGACAGGGGAATCAGCCCCAGCATTTT
TRBD1	TRBV6-1	TRBJ1-2	CASSEAGTGGAGYTF	TGTGCCAGCAGTGAAGCCGGGACAGGGGGGGCTGGCTACACCTTC
TRBD1	TRBV6-6	TRBJ2-7	CASSFPGQGGYEQYF	TGTGCCAGCAGTTTCCCGGGACAGGGGGGGTACGAGCAGTACTTC
NA	TRBV5-1	TRBJ1-6	CASSFADWNSPLHF	TGCGCCAGCAGCTTTGCGGACTGGAATTCACCCCTCCACTTT
NA	TRBV30	TRBJ2-6	CAWSNFTGANVLTF	TGTGCCTGGAGTAATTTCACTGGGGCCAACGTCCTGACTTTC
TRBD2	TRBV14	TRBJ2-3	CASSQGGLADSTDTQYF	TGTGCCAGCAGCCAAGGGGGACTAGCGGATAGCACAGATACGCAGTATTTT
TRBD2	TRBV15	TRBJ2-1	CATSRGTSGYEQFF	TGTGCCACCAGCAGAGGGACTAGCGGGTATGAGCAGTTCTTC
TRBD2	TRBV2	TRBJ2-1	CASSDWRLAAFSYNEQFF	TGTGCCAGCAGTGACTGGAGACTAGCGGCCTTCTCCTACAATGAGCAGTTCTTC
TRBD2	TRBV13	TRBJ2-2	CASSAIEGLRFGPGELFF	TGTGCCAGCAGCGCCATCGAGGGACTACGATTTGGTCCCGGGGAGCTGTTTTTT
TRBD2	TRBV10-3	TRBJ2-1	CAISESNSLAGHEQFF	TGTGCCATCAGTGAGTCGAATAGCCTAGCGGGTCATGAGCAGTTCTTC
TRBD1	TRBV6-1	TRBJ2-3	CASPRDRGLTDTQYF	TGTGCCAGCCCCCGGGACAGGGGGCTGACAGATACGCAGTATTTT
TRBD1	TRBV6-1	TRBJ1-1	CASSEAGTGGSTEAFF	TGTGCCAGCAGTGAAGCGGGGACAGGGGGCTCGACTGAAGCTTTCTTT
NA	TRBV18	TRBJ2-7	CASSTIETSSYEQYF	TGTGCCAGCTCAACCATTGAGACTAGCTCCTACGAGCAGTACTTC
TRBD1	TRBV5-4	TRBJ1-6	CASSPRTGGNNSPLHF	TGTGCCAGCAGCCCCCGGACAGGCGGCAATAATTCACCCCTCCACTTT
TRBD1	TRBV7-9	TRBJ1-1	CASSHTVDRVVASEAFF	TGTGCCAGCAGTCACACCGTCGACAGGGTTGTGGCGTCTGAAGCTTTCTTT
NA	TRBV19	TRBJ2-3	CASSTRTTDTQYF	TGTGCCAGTAGTACGAGAACCACAGATACGCAGTATTTT
TRBD1	TRBV19	TRBJ1-5	CASSIDLRDRGRGNQPQHF	TGTGCCAGTAGTATAGATCTTAGGGACAGGGGGCGAGGCAATCAGCCCCAGCATTTT
TRBD1	TRBV5-3	TRBJ1-2	CARNRQGAKVYGYTF	TGTGCCAGAAACAGACAGGGGGCCAAGGTCTATGGCTACACCTTC
TRBD1	TRBV6-5	TRBJ1-2	CASSLTGNGYTF	TGTGCCAGCAGTTTGACAGGGAATGGCTACACCTTC
NA	TRBV14	TRBJ2-2	CASSQGQLNTGELFF	TGTGCCAGCAGCCAAGGACAACTGAACACCGGGGAGCTGTTTTTT
TRBD1	TRBV29-1	TRBJ1-2	CSATGTGNGYTF	TGCAGCGCCACCGGGACAGGGAATGGCTACACCTTC
TRBD2	TRBV11-3	TRBJ2-1	CASSLGLAGGQSYNEQFF	TGTGCCAGCAGCTTAGGTCTAGCGGGAGGTCAGTCCTACAATGAGCAGTTCTTC
TRBD1	TRBV11-2	TRBJ2-1	CASSHPTAGGSWMDEQFF	TGTGCCAGCAGCCACCCTACCGCAGGGGGCTCCTGGATGGATGAGCAGTTCTTC
TRBD1	TRBV19	TRBJ1-2	CASSAGGGYGYTF	TGTGCCAGTAGCGCAGGGGGCGGCTATGGCTACACCTTC
TRBD1	TRBV5-1	TRBJ1-5	CASSLGTGGFGQPQHF	TGCGCCAGCAGCTTGGGGACAGGGGGCTTTGGGCAGCCCCAGCATTTT
TRBD2	TRBV5-1	TRBJ2-1	CASSLAQGGRNEQFF	TGCGCCAGCAGCTTGGCGCAGGGAGGGCGCAATGAGCAGTTCTTC
TRBD1	TRBV13	TRBJ1-2	CASSPRDTGGQSGYTF	TGTGCCAGCAGCCCCCGGGACACAGGGGGCCAGTCTGGCTACACCTTC
NA	TRBV7-9	TRBJ2-7	CASSLGAGYEQYF	TGTGCCAGCAGCTTAGGAGCAGGCTACGAGCAGTACTTC
TRBD2	TRBV5-1	TRBJ2-2	CASRLAENTGELFF	TGCGCCAGCAGACTAGCGGAGAACACCGGGGAGCTGTTTTTT
TRBD2	TRBV4-2	TRBJ2-2	CASSLGLTSGRTGELFF	TGTGCCAGCAGTCTAGGTTTGACTAGCGGGAGGACCGGGGAGCTGTTTTTT
NA	TRBV5-4	TRBJ1-5	CASSLGQNQPQHF	TGTGCCAGCAGCTTGGGGCAGAATCAGCCCCAGCATTTT
NA	TRBV2	TRBJ1-3	CASSVWGQGGGNTIYF	TGTGCCAGCAGTGTTTGGGGCCAGGGAGGTGGAAACACCATATATTTT
TRBD2	TRBV6-4	TRBJ2-1	CASSLAGEGEQFF	TGTGCCAGCTCCTTGGCGGGAGAGGGTGAGCAGTTCTTC
NA	TRBV2	TRBJ1-5	CASSVQGAGSNQPQHF	TGTGCCAGCAGTGTGCAAGGGGCGGGGAGCAATCAGCCCCAGCATTTT
NA	TRBV2	TRBJ1-2	CASYRNYGYTF	TGTGCCAGCTACAGGAACTATGGCTACACCTTC
NA	TRBV5-5	TRBJ2-5	CASSLGRRGALIKETQYF	TGTGCCAGCAGCCTAGGCCGACGTGGAGCTCTCATAAAAGAGACCCAGTACTTC
NA	TRBV30	TRBJ1-1	CAWHRATTEAFF	TGTGCCTGGCACAGGGCGACCACTGAAGCTTTCTTC
TRBD1	TRBV2	TRBJ1-5	CASSDARQGSNQPQHF	TGTGCCAGCAGTGACGCCAGACAGGGGAGCAATCAGCCCCAGCATTTT
NA	TRBV12-5	TRBJ2-2	CASGVRQGPGELFF	TGTGCTAGTGGCGTCCGCCAGGGGCCCGGGGAGCTGTTTTTT
NA	TRBV6-5	TRBJ1-1	CASSYSFAVMNTEAFF	TGTGCCAGCAGTTACTCGTTTGCAGTTATGAACACTGAAGCTTTCTTT
TRBD1	TRBV6-1	TRBJ2-2	CASSTQGDTGELFF	TGTGCCAGCAGTACCCAGGGGGACACCGGGGAGCTGTTTTTT
NA	TRBV6-9	TRBJ1-1	CASSYAVVGQEGGHTEAFF	TGTGCCAGCAGTTATGCGGTCGTAGGGCAAGAGGGGGGGCACACTGAAGCTTTCTTT
NA	TRBV13	TRBJ2-1	CASSLVVADNEQFF	TGTGCCAGCAGCTTAGTAGTAGCGGACAATGAGCAGTTCTTC
NA	TRBV2	TRBJ2-3	CASSEISESTDTQYF	TGTGCCAGCAGTGAAATTTCGGAGAGCACAGATACGCAGTATTTT
NA	TRBV29-1	TRBJ1-1	CSVEVSLNTEAFF	TGCAGCGTTGAAGTAAGCCTGAACACTGAAGCTTTCTTT
TRBD1	TRBV7-9	TRBJ1-4	CASSRGQGSNEKLFF	TGTGCCAGCAGCCGCGGACAGGGGAGTAATGAAAAACTGTTTTTT